Given below is one TCR beta chain in context. This clonotype was found a few times. Its antigen target is currently unknown. Per-nucleotide qualities are absent, and no much larger clonotype sits a single base away. V is shortened by 2 bases, J by 4 bases, and the region joining them spans 15 bases. The germline V gene supplies CDR1 MNHEY and CDR2 SVGAGI. The CDR3 has 15 amino acids, counting the end cysteine and phenylalanine. Just CDR3 DNA is preserved here, 45 bases in frame from base 1. The sample is drawn from a study of T cells after yellow fever vaccination (dated by TCRdb to about 2019). Study-wide context: The SMART-Seq v4 Ultra Low Input RNA kit was used to prepare libraries from fractions with low cell numbers. The cohort comprised two healthy male donors, one aged 18 to 30 and one aged 30 to 40 years. To follow T-cell clones before and after primary and booster YFV17D yellow fever vaccination, bulk TCR alpha and beta repertoires were sequenced over time. Blood was drawn at multiple timepoints before and after primary and secondary immunization, with bulk PBMC replicates and cell subsets isolated.

Sequencing was performed on an Illumina NovaSeq 6000. TCR cDNA was made using 5'RACE template switching, a step that added a universal primer site and unique molecular identifiers. Priming for cDNA synthesis came from both the TCR alpha and TCR beta constant segments. Libraries were amplified in two PCR steps, with sample barcodes and sequencing adapters added in the second step. Sequencing of libraries was done on Illumina HiSeq 2500 (2x100 bp) or NovaSeq (2x150 bp). On the authors' methods: Reads were demultiplexed and collapsed into UMI consensus sequences with MIGEC, and V(D)J alignment was performed with MiXCR. Using edgeR on replicate PBMC samples, clonotypes were called vaccine-responding if FDR was below 0.01 and the log2 fold change was above 5 up to day 15. Each bulk clonotype received a CD4 or CD8 identity based on whether the sequenced CD4 or CD8 repertoire contained that clonotype at higher abundance. The public reads were reprocessed in TCRdb via fastp at Q25 and MiXCR, keeping in-frame beta chains. A single entry per CDR3 protein holds the most common genes and DNA from its merged rows. These V and J calls are TCRdb output, not the study's own analysis. The sample profile shows 300,000 to 400,000 distinct CDR3 sequences; about an eighth of them were found once. 3.2% of the sample belongs to the ten largest clones.

The treatment or condition label here, explained by the study, means: live attenuated yellow fever vaccine strain. PBMCs were isolated from peripheral blood using a standard Ficoll-Paque protocol. Dynabeads CD4 and CD8 positive selection kits were used to isolate CD4 and CD8 T-cell fractions. RNA was extracted with TriZol from bulk PBMCs, CD4 and CD8 fractions, and dextramer-positive and dextramer-negative fractions. Study-level results and caveats: Only a couple of donors were included in the study, so the extent to which the findings can be generalized is limited. FACS-sorted repertoires could contain abundant contaminating clonotypes from the bulk population, so computational filtering was required. Compared with the primary T-cell response, the secondary T-cell response was weaker but faster, peaking on day 5 rather than day 15. A small fraction of clonotypes appeared in both the CD4 and CD8 compartments, likely as a result of convergent recombination. Most clones expanded after primary vaccination were re-detected after the booster (about 95% of CD4 and more than 70% of CD8), suggesting broad memory maintenance.

Sequenced here: CD4+ T cells sorted from PBMCs, sampled 15 days after the yellow fever booster vaccination. The chain uses TRBV6-5 and TRBJ2-7, with TRBD1 tentatively as D gene (6 bases match). This clonotype was sampled from a man in his late teens or twenties who received the YFV17D yellow fever vaccine. The CDR3 protein: CASSYGGLGVYEQYF. In nucleotide form, the sequence is TGTGCCAGCAGTTACGGGGGCTTAGGGGTTTACGAGCAGTACTTC.